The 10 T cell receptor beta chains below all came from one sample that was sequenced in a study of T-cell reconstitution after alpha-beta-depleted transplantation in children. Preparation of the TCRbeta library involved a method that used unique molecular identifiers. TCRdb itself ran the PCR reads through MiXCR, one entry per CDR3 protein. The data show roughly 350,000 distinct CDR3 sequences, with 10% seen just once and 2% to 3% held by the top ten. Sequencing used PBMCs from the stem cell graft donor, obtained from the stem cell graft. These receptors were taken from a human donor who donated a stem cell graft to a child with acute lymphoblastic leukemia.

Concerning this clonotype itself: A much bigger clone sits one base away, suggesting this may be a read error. CDR3 residues: CASSLVRPGSFTEAFF. The CDR3 region has the DNA TGTGCCAGCAGTTTAGTCCGTCCGGGCTCGTTCACTGAAGCTTTCTTT. The chain uses TRBV12-3 or TRBV12-4 and TRBJ1-1; D remains unclear. The CDR3 totals 16 residues. V dropped 1 base and J dropped 4 bases, with 16 bases sitting between them.

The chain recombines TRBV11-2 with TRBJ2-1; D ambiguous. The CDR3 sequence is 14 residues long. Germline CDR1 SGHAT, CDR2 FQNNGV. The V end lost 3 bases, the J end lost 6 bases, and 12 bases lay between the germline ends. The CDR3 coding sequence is TGTGCCAGCAGCTTGGTTGCCGGGCCCAATGAGCAGTTCTTC. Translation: CASSLVAGPNEQFF.

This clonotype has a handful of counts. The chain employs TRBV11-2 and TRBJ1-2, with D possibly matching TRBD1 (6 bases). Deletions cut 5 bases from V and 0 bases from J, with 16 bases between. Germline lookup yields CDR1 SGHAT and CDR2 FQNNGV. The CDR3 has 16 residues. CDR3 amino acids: CASSREGWTANYGYTF. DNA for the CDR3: TGTGCCAGCAGCCGGGAAGGGTGGACAGCTAACTATGGCTACACCTTC.

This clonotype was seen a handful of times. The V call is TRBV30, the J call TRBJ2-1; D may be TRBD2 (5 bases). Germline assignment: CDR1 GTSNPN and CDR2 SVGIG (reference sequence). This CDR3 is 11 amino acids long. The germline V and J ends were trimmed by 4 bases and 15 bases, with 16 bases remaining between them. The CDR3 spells CAWKTGLNAFF. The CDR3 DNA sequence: TGTGCCTGGAAAACGGGGTTAAATGCGTTCTTC.

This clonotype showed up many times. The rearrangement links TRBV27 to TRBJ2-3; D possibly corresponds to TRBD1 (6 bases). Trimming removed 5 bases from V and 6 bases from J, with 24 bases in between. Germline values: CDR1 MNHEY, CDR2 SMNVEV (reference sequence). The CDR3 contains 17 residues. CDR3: CASSLLMGAQIIDTQYF. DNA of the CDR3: TGTGCCAGCAGTCTCCTCATGGGGGCCCAGATTATTGATACGCAGTATTTT.

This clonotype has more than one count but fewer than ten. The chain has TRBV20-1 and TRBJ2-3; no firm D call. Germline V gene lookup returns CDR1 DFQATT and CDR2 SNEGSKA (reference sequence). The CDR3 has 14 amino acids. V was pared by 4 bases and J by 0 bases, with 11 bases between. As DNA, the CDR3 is TGCAGTGCTACCGCAGCCCTTAGCACAGATACGCAGTATTTT. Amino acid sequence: CSATAALSTDTQYF.

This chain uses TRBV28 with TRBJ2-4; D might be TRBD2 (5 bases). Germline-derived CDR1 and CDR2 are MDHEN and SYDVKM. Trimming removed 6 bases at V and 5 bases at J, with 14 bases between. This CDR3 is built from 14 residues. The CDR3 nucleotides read TGTGCCAGCAGATCGAACGGGGTGGAAAACATTCAGTACTTC. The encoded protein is CASRSNGVENIQYF.

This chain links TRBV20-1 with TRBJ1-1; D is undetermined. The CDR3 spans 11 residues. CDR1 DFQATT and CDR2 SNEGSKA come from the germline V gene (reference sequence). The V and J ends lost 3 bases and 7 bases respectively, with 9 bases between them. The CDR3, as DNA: TGCAGTGCTAGTGTGGGAATTGAAGCTTTCTTT. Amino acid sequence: CSASVGIEAFF.

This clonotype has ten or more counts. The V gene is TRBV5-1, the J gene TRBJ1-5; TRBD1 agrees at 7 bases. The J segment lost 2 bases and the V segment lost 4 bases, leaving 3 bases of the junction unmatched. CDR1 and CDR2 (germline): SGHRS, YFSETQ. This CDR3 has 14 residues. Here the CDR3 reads CASSRQGGNQPQHF. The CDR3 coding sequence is TGCGCCAGCAGCCGACAGGGCGGCAATCAGCCCCAGCATTTT.

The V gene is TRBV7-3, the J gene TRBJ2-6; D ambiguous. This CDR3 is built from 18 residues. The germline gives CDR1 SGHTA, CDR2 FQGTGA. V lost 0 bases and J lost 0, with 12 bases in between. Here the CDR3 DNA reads TGTGCCAGCAGCTTAACAGGACCCCTGAGCTCTGGGGCCAACGTCCTGACTTTC. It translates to CASSLTGPLSSGANVLTF.